In its sample, the clone carrying this T cell receptor (beta chain) was seen a few times. The antigen remains undetermined. The PCR made use of 60 Vbeta and 13 Jbeta primers. Sequencing was performed with immunoSEQ multiplex PCR; in TCRdb, only in-frame clones are kept and a portion is missing. The sample yields roughly 120,000 clones, 80% seen once. The CDR3 consists of 15 residues. Germline values: CDR1 SGHRS, CDR2 YFSETQ. V shed 6 bases, J shed 2 bases, and the junction held 11 bases outside the gene matches. This specimen belongs to a study of cytomegalovirus exposure and HLA in healthy donors. Study findings and constraints: It has been reported that TCR beta sequences accurately predicted the HLA-A and HLA-B alleles of most subjects.

Sequences were obtained from PBMCs. The chain uses TRBV5-1 and TRBJ2-7, with TRBD2 matching 7 bases. The source is a male donor in good health and CMV-seronegative. CDR3 sequence reads: CASTSSGAQAYEQYF. CDR3 nucleotides: TGCGCCAGCACCTCTAGCGGAGCACAAGCCTACGAGCAGTACTTC.